The 15 T cell receptor beta chains listed next were all sequenced from one sample in a study of early T cells in non-severe SARS-CoV-2 infection. TCRdb reprocessed the 5' RACE reads via MiXCR and lists one record per CDR3 protein. The sample holds approximately 77,000 distinct CDR3 sequences, approximately 5% seen once. The sample here was whole blood, taken at baseline. All receptors derive from an adult who was a healthcare worker with PCR-confirmed SARS-CoV-2 infection or an uninfected control (not recorded which).

In this sample, this clonotype turned up many times. The chain uses TRBV27 and TRBJ2-7, with D hard to call. Germline loops: CDR1 MNHEY, CDR2 SMNVEV (reference sequence). The CDR3 consists of 13 residues. V dropped 7 bases and J dropped 0 bases, with 10 bases sitting between them. The CDR3 sequence: CASMFSSSYEQYF. The DNA of the CDR3 is TGTGCCAGCATGTTCAGTAGCTCCTACGAGCAGTACTTC.

There are a few counts of this clonotype. This chain links TRBV7-6 with TRBJ2-7; a possible D gene is TRBD2 (5 bases). This CDR3 region has 15 residues. V was cut by 5 bases and J by 6 bases, with 20 bases left in between. Germline assignment: CDR1 SGHVS and CDR2 FNYEAQ. The CDR3 DNA follows: TGTGCCAGCAGCCTAAGGTGGGCTAGCCCTAGCGAGCAGTACTTC. Translated, it gives CASSLRWASPSEQYF.

This clonotype was detected ten times or more. The J gene is TRBJ1-1, the V gene TRBV5-1; 10 bases align to TRBD1. The length of the CDR3 is 16 residues. J lost 2 bases, V lost 3 bases, and 7 bases had no gene match. CDR1 SGHRS and CDR2 YFSETQ come from the germline V gene. The CDR3 region has the DNA TGCGCCAGCAGCTCGGACAGGGGGATACTCAACACTGAAGCTTTCTTT. This sequence encodes CASSSDRGILNTEAFF. Supplemented by reference TRBV5-1 and TRBJ1-1, the full variable domain reads KAGVTQTPRYLIKTRGQQVTLSCSPISGHRSVSWYQQTPGQGLQFLFEYFSETQRNKGNFPGRFSGRQFSNSRSEMNVSTLELGDSALYLCASSSDRGILNTEAFFGQGTRLTVV.

This clonotype has a handful of counts. This sequence joins TRBV10-1 and TRBJ2-1; TRBD2 matches at 11 bases. CDR3 length: 19 amino acids. Germline CDR1 reads WNHNN; CDR2 reads SYGVQD (reference sequence). With 6 bases clipped from V and 8 bases from J, the junction kept 21 bases outside the gene matches. DNA of the CDR3: TGCGCCAGCAGCGGGCGGAGGGTACTAGCGGGAGTCTTGATGGATGAGCAGTTCTTC. Translating gives CASSGRRVLAGVLMDEQFF.

This clonotype was seen a handful of times. The CDR3 DNA is TGCGCCAGCAGCTTGGAAGGGATCCGCTCTGGAAACACCATATATTTT. Translation: CASSLEGIRSGNTIYF. The chain couples TRBV5-1 to TRBJ1-3, with no clear D. This CDR3 contains 16 residues. The germline gives CDR1 SGHRS, CDR2 YFSETQ. V lost 0 bases and J 0 bases, leaving 10 bases between the germline ends.

The table lists this clonotype with many counts. The CDR3 protein is CASSQDFPEASNQPQHF. The CDR3 coding sequence is TGCGCCAGCAGCCAAGATTTCCCAGAGGCAAGCAATCAGCCCCAGCATTTT. The J gene is TRBJ1-5, the V gene TRBV4-1, with D unresolved. The germline V gene encodes CDR1 MGHRA and CDR2 YSYEKL. This CDR3 region has 17 residues. Trimming stripped 0 bases from V and 1 base from J, with 13 bases between.

The rearrangement joins TRBV7-2 to TRBJ2-5; D not certain. The length of the CDR3 is 12 residues. Trimming took 3 bases from V and 9 from J, leaving 11 bases between them. The germline CDR1 and CDR2 sequences are SGHTA and FQGNSA. In DNA form, the CDR3 reads TGTGCCAGCAGCTTGCCGATGATCGCCCAGTACTTC. Amino acids: CASSLPMIAQYF.

This clonotype was recorded at least ten times. This chain connects TRBV7-6 to TRBJ2-5; 11 nucleotides line up with TRBD2. J lost 7 bases, V lost 5 bases, and 12 bases had no gene match. The V gene's germline CDR1 is SGHVS and CDR2 FNYEAQ. The CDR3 extends over 16 amino acids. CDR3 loop: CASSPDTGLAVRTQYF. CDR3 sequence (DNA): TGTGCCAGCAGCCCTGACACGGGACTAGCGGTCCGGACCCAGTACTTC.

At least ten counts were recorded for this clonotype. V usage is TRBV19 and J usage is TRBJ2-1; 7 bases align to TRBD1. CDR1 is LNHDA, CDR2 SQIVND, per germline (reference sequence). The J segment lost 4 bases and the V segment lost 7 bases, leaving 4 bases of the junction unmatched. The CDR3 has 13 amino acids. This chain's CDR3 is CASTGQVYNEQFF. CDR3 sequence (DNA): TGTGCCAGTACTGGACAGGTATACAATGAGCAGTTCTTC.

A word on this clonotype: It is likely a read error, because the conserved phenylalanine at the end of the CDR3 is missing. The chain is built from TRBV6-2 or TRBV6-3 and TRBJ2-7, with a possible D match to TRBD2 (5 bases). CDR1 is MNHEY and CDR2 is SVGEGT in the germline V gene. V dropped 5 bases and J dropped 9 bases, with 23 bases sitting between them. This CDR3 region has 15 residues. In nucleotides, the CDR3 is TGTGCCAGCAGTCGTGACGGGAACCCCCTACGCGGGCAGTACTCC. Its protein is CASSRDGNPLRGQYS.

This clonotype was recorded a few times. The V gene is TRBV28, the J gene TRBJ1-6; 9 bases map to TRBD1. V dropped 4 bases and J dropped 7; count of bases not matched to a gene: 8. The CDR3 extends over 16 amino acids. Germline lookup yields CDR1 MDHEN and CDR2 SYDVKM. The CDR3 reads CASSYYLTGGNSPLHF. CDR3 sequence (DNA): TGTGCCAGCAGTTACTACCTGACAGGGGGGAATTCACCCCTCCACTTT.

In its sample, this clonotype was seen many times. The V and J genes are TRBV5-8 and TRBJ1-4; D ambiguous. The V end was cut by 5 bases, the J end by 3 bases, with 14 bases between. Germline CDR1 is SGHTS and CDR2 is YDEGEE. The CDR3 length is 15 residues. The CDR3 reads CASSPGPAANEKLFF. For the CDR3, the DNA is TGTGCCAGCAGTCCCGGGCCGGCGGCTAATGAAAAACTGTTTTTT.

Only a few counts were recorded for this clonotype. V usage is TRBV12-3 or TRBV12-4 and J usage is TRBJ2-7, with D possibly TRBD1 on 6 matching bases. The length of the CDR3 is 13 residues. Trimming removed 5 bases at V and 9 bases at J, with 17 bases between. Here the CDR3 reads CASSLQQGMGQYF. CDR3 nucleotides: TGTGCCAGCAGTCTTCAACAGGGAATGGGGCAGTACTTC.

This clonotype was detected a few times. This chain connects TRBV7-9 to TRBJ2-3, with D tentatively TRBD1 (7 bases). Germline loops: CDR1 SEHNR, CDR2 FQNEAQ (reference sequence). The V end lost 5 bases, the J end lost 1 base, and 19 bases lay between the germline ends. The CDR3 is 17 residues long. The CDR3 reads CASSLGGGRGGTDTQYF. CDR3 in DNA: TGTGCCAGCAGCCTTGGAGGGGGCCGAGGGGGCACAGATACGCAGTATTTT.

The V and J genes are TRBV20-1 and TRBJ2-3; TRBD1 matches at 8 bases. Trimming at V came to 7 bases and at J to 0 bases, leaving 9 bases not matched to a gene. Germline-derived CDR1 and CDR2 are DFQATT and SNEGSKA (reference sequence). The CDR3 totals 15 residues. CDR3: CSGQDRARSTDTQYF. The CDR3 DNA sequence: TGCAGTGGTCAGGACAGGGCTCGGAGCACAGATACGCAGTATTTT.